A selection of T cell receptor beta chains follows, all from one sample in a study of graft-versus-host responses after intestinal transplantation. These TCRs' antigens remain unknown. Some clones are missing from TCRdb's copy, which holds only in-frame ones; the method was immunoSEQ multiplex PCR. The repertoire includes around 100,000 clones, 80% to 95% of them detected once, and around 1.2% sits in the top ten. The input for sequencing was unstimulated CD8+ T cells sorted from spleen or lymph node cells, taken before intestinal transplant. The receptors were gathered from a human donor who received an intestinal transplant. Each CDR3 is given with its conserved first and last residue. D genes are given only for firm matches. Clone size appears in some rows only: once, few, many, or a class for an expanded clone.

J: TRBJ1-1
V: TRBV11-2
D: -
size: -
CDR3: CASSLVRLNTEAFF
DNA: TGTGCCAGCAGCTTAGTCAGGCTGAACACTGAAGCTTTCTTT

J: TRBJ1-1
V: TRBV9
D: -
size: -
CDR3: CASSVGWGTEAFF
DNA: TGTGCCAGCAGCGTAGGTTGGGGCACTGAAGCTTTCTTT

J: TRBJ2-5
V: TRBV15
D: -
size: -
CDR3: CATSRVAPEETQYF
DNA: TGTGCCACCAGCAGAGTTGCCCCCGAGGAGACCCAGTACTTC

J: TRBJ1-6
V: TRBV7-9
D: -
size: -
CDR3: CASSLTDNSPLHF
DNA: TGTGCCAGCAGCTTAACAGACAATTCACCCCTCCACTTT

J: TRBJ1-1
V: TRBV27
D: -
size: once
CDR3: CASSLWAGNTEAFF
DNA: TGTGCCAGCAGTTTATGGGCAGGGAACACTGAAGCTTTCTTT

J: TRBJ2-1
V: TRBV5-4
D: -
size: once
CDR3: CASSLQGNEQFF
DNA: TGTGCCAGCAGCCTCCAAGGTAATGAGCAGTTCTTC

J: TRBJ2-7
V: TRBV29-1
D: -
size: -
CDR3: CSVKGIDLYEQYF
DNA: TGCAGCGTTAAGGGGATTGATTTGTACGAGCAGTACTTC

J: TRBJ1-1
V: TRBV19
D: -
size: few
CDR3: CASSIAGRTEAFF
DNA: TGTGCCAGTAGTATAGCCGGGCGGACTGAAGCTTTCTTT

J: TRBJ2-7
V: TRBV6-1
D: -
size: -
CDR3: CAGDAGYEQYF
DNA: TGTGCCGGCGACGCTGGCTACGAGCAGTACTTC

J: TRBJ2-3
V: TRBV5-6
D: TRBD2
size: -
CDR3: CASSFATSGGPDTQYF
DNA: TGTGCCAGCAGTTTCGCAACTAGCGGGGGACCAGATACGCAGTATTTT

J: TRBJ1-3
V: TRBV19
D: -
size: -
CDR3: CASSVGLDSGNTIYF
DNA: TGTGCCAGTAGTGTAGGCCTTGACTCTGGAAACACCATATATTTT

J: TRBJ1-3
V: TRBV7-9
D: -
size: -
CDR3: CASSFSLSGNTIYF
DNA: TGTGCCAGCAGCTTTAGTTTGTCTGGAAACACCATATATTTT

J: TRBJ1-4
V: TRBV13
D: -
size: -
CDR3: CASSSLNEKLFF
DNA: TGTGCCAGCAGCTCACTGAATGAAAAACTGTTTTTT

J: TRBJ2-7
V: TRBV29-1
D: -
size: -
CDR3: CSVYTRDEQYF
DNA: TGCAGCGTTTACACACGGGACGAGCAGTACTTC

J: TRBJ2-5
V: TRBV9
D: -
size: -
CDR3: CASTPSGRDLGEETQYF
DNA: TGTGCCAGCACTCCCAGTGGACGGGACCTAGGGGAAGAGACCCAGTACTTC

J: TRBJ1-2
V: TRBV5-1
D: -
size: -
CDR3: CASSFRGAVGYGYTF
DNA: TGCGCCAGCAGCTTCAGAGGGGCGGTAGGCTATGGCTACACCTTC

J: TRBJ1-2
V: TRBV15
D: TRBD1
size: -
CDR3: CATSSYRGGQDGYTF
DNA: TGTGCCACCAGCAGCTACAGGGGGGGTCAGGATGGCTACACCTTC

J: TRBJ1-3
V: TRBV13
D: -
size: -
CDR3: CASSLVGAPSGNTIYF
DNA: TGTGCCAGCAGCTTAGTGGGGGCACCCTCTGGAAACACCATATATTTT

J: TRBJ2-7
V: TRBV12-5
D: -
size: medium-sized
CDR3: CAANDTPGGEQYF
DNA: TGTGCCGCGAACGACACGCCCGGGGGCGAGCAGTACTTC

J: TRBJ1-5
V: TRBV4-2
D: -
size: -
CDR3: CASSQGVAGDQPQHF
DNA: TGTGCCAGCAGCCAAGGAGTCGCAGGGGATCAGCCCCAGCATTTT

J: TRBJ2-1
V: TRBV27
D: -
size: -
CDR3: CASGLGGYNEQFF
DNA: TGTGCCAGCGGGCTAGGCGGGTACAATGAGCAGTTCTTC

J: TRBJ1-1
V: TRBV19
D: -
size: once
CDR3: CASNSIGVGEDTEAFF
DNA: TGTGCCAGTAACAGTATTGGGGTCGGGGAGGACACTGAAGCTTTCTTT

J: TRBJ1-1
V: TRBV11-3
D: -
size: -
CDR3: CASSLGPNTEAFF
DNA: TGTGCCAGCAGCTTAGGGCCGAACACTGAAGCTTTCTTT

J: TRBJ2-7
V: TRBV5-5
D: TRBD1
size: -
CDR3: CASSPMGGTGWNEQYF
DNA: TGTGCCAGCAGTCCGATGGGCGGGACAGGGTGGAACGAGCAGTACTTC

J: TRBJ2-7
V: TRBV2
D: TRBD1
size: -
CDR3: CASSESVWGTGVYEQYF
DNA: TGTGCCAGCAGTGAATCGGTCTGGGGGACAGGGGTCTACGAGCAGTACTTC

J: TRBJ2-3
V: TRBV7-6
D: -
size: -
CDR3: CASSLGTGTDTQYF
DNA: TGTGCCAGCAGCTTAGGCACAGGCACAGATACGCAGTATTTT

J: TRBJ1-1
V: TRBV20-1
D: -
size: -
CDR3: CSAPEVTEAFF
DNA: TGCAGTGCCCCAGAGGTCACTGAGGCTTTCTTT

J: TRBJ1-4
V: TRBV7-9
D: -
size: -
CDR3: CASSFYFGPGDIEKLFF
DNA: TGTGCCAGCAGCTTTTATTTCGGTCCGGGGGATATTGAAAAACTGTTTTTT

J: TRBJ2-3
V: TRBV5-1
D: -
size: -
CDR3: CASSPVGGLTTDTQYF
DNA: TGCGCCAGCAGCCCAGTGGGGGGCCTCACCACAGATACGCAGTATTTT

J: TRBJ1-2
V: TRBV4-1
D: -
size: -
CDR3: CASSQDSGQTYGYTF
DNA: TGCGCCAGCAGCCAAGATTCCGGACAGACCTATGGCTACACCTTC

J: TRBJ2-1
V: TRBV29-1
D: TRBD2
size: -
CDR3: CSAHAGGPGNEQFF
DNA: TGCAGCGCCCACGCGGGGGGGCCTGGCAATGAGCAGTTCTTC

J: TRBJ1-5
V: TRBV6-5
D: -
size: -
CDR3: CASSALLDSNQPQHF
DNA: TGTGCCAGCAGTGCGTTATTGGATAGCAATCAGCCCCAGCATTTT

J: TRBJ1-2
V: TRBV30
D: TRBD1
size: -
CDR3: CAYKTGLYYGYTF
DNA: TGTGCCTATAAGACAGGGTTGTACTATGGCTACACCTTC

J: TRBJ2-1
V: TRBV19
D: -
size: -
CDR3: CASSMKFGVLGSYNEQFF
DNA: TGTGCCAGTAGTATGAAGTTCGGGGTCCTTGGCTCCTACAATGAGCAGTTCTTC

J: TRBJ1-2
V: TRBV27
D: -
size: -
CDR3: CASRQRGSYGYTF
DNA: TGTGCCAGCAGACAGAGGGGCAGCTATGGCTACACCTTC

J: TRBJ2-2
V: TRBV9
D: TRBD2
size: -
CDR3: CASSSPTSGGPGELFF
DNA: TGTGCCAGCAGCTCGCCTACTAGCGGGGGACCCGGGGAGCTGTTTTTT

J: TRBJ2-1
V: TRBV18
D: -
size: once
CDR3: CASSPSGLNEQFF
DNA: TGTGCCAGCTCACCATCAGGGCTGAATGAGCAGTTCTTC

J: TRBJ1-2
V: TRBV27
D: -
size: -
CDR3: CASRALGNYGYTF
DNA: TGTGCCAGCAGAGCCCTGGGAAACTATGGCTACACCTTC

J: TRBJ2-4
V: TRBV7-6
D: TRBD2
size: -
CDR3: CASSPSPTGGGNIQYF
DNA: TGTGCCAGCAGCCCAAGTCCTACGGGGGGGGGAAACATTCAGTACTTC

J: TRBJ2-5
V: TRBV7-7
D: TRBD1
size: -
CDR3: CASSLEGAGTGGETQYF
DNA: TGTGCCAGCAGCTTAGAGGGGGCCGGTACCGGCGGGGAGACCCAGTACTTC

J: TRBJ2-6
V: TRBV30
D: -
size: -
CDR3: CAWSVGSGNVLTF
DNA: TGTGCCTGGAGTGTTGGCAGCGGCAACGTCCTGACTTTC

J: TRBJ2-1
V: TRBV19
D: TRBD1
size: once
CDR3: CASIGRNRDSSYNEQFF
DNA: TGTGCCAGTATTGGCCGAAATCGGGACAGCTCCTACAATGAGCAGTTCTTC

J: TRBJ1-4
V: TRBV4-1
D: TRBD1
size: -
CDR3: CASSRTGLFTTNEKLFF
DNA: TGCGCCAGCAGTCGGACAGGGCTTTTTACAACTAATGAAAAACTGTTTTTT

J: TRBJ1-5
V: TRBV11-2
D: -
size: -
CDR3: CASSWGYNQPQHF
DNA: TGTGCCAGCAGCTGGGGATACAATCAGCCCCAGCATTTT

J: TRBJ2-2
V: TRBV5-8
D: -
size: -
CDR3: CASSLGWGSTKNTGELFF
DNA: TGTGCCAGCAGCTTGGGATGGGGTAGCACTAAGAACACCGGGGAGCTGTTTTTT

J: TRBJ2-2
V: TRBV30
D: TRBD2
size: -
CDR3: CAWSGGAYTGELFF
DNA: TGTGCCTGGAGCGGGGGGGCCTACACCGGGGAGCTGTTTTTT

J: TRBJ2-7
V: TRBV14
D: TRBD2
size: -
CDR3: CASSQLGDYYEQYF
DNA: TGTGCCAGCAGCCAACTTGGGGACTACTACGAGCAGTACTTC

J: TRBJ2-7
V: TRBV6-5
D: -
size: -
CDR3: CASRVVSTSYEQYF
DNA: TGTGCCAGCAGAGTAGTCTCCACCTCCTACGAGCAGTACTTC

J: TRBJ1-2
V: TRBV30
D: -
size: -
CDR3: CAWSPLGRLYGYTF
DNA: TGTGCCTGGAGTCCTTTAGGAAGACTCTATGGCTACACCTTC

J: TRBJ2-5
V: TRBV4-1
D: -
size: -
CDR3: CASSQVGGVETQYF
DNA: TGCGCCAGCAGCCAAGTTGGAGGGGTCGAGACCCAGTACTTC

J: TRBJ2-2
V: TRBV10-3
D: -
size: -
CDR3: CAISEFGVGSNTGELFF
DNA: TGTGCCATCAGTGAGTTCGGGGTAGGATCGAACACCGGGGAGCTGTTTTTT

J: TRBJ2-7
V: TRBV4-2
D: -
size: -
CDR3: CASSQRAGTSGYEQYF
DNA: TGTGCCAGCAGCCAACGAGCCGGGACCTCAGGCTACGAGCAGTACTTC

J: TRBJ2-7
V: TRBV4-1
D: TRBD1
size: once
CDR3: CASRYRPTGEAYEQYF
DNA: TGCGCCAGCAGATACCGGCCGACAGGGGAAGCCTACGAGCAGTACTTC

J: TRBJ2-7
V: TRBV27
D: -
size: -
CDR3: CASSLTPSSYEQYF
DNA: TGTGCCAGCAGTTTGACTCCGAGCTCCTACGAGCAGTACTTC

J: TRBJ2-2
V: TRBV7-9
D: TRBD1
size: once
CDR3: CANDDRGGTGELFF
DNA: TGTGCCAACGACGACAGGGGAGGCACCGGGGAGCTGTTTTTT

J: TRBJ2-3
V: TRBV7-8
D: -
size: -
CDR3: CASRSAPPGTDTQYF
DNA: TGTGCCAGCAGGTCTGCGCCCCCTGGCACAGATACGCAGTATTTT

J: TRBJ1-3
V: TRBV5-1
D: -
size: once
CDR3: CASSLGVFRTPGNTIYF
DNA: TGCGCCAGCAGCTTGGGAGTCTTTAGGACCCCTGGAAACACCATATATTTT